The clone carrying this T cell receptor (beta chain) was recorded at least ten times. Its specificity is unknown. TCRdb passed the 5' RACE reads through MiXCR, listing each CDR3 protein once. The sample holds around 690,000 distinct CDR3 sequences, approximately 21% seen once. The CDR3 runs to 15 residues. V trimming: 3 bases; J trimming: 3 bases; junction bases outside the gene matches: 6. In germline, CDR1 is SGHTA, CDR2 FQGNSA. The data were taken from a study of identical twins. General study points: Weaker excess twin sharing was observed in beta out-of-frame sequences.

These data were also filed under a second study, of T cells expressing NK-cell markers.

V is TRBV7-2 and J is TRBJ1-1; 8 bases align to TRBD1. The sequence was collected from a woman in her late teens or twenties in good health. Sample: PBMCs. CDR3 in amino acids: CASSFWTGYHTEAFF. For the CDR3, the DNA is TGTGCCAGCAGCTTTTGGACAGGGTATCACACTGAAGCTTTCTTT.